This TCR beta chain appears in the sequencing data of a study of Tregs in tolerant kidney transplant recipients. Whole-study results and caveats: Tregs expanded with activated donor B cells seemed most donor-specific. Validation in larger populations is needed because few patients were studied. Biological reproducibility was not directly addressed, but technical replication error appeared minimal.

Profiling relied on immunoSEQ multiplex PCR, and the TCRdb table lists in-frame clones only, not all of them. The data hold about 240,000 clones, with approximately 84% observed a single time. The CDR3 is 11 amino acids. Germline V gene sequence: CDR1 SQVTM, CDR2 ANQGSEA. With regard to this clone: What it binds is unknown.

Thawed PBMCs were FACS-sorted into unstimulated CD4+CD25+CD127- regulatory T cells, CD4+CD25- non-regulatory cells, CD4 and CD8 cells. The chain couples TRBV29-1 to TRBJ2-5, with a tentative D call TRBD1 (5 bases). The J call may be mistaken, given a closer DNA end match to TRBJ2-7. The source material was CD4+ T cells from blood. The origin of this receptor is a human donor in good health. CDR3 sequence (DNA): TGCAGCGTTGGACAGACCTACGAGCAGTACTTC. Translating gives CSVGQTYEQYF.